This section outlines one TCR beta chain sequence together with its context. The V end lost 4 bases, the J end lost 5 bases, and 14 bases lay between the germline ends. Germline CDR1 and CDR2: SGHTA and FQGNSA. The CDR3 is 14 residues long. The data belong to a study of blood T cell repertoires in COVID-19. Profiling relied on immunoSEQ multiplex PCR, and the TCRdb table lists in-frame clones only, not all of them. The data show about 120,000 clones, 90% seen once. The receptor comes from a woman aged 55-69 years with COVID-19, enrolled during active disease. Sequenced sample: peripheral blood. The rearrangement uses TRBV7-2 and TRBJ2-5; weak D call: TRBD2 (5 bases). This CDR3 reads CASSSSGVQETQYF. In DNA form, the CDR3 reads TGTGCCAGCAGCTCCTCCGGGGTGCAGGAGACCCAGTACTTC.